A single sample gave rise to the 30 T cell receptor beta chains below, sequenced in a study of shared T cell receptors in the human thymus. Data came from immunoSEQ multiplex PCR; TCRdb stores just in-frame clones and leaves some out. Of 630,000 or so clones listed, over 75% are singletons. The sample was also reused in another study, on human thymus T cells.

The specimen was thymocytes. These receptors originate from a boy under three years old with a congenital heart defect.

The V call is TRBV29-1, the J call TRBJ1-2; D possibly corresponds to TRBD1 (6 bases). CDR1 is SQVTM and CDR2 is ANQGSEA in the germline V gene. The CDR3 is made up of 13 amino acids. Trimming shortened V by 3 bases and J by 8 bases, and 16 bases separated the two germline ends. The DNA of the CDR3 is TGCAGCGTTGAGCCAGGGGATATGGGGGGCTACACCTTC. Protein: CSVEPGDMGGYTF.

This clone was picked up one time. The gene calls are TRBV5-3 and TRBJ2-7; 7 bases are a match to TRBD1. TRBV5-3 is annotated as an ORF whose role is uncertain. There are 14 residues in the CDR3. Trimming at V came to 4 bases and at J to 2 bases, leaving 6 bases not matched to a gene. The CDR3 region is CARSGRDSTYEQYF. The CDR3 coding sequence is TGTGCCAGAAGCGGAAGGGACAGCACCTACGAGCAGTACTTC.

This clone occurred once. J is TRBJ1-5 and V is TRBV30; weak D call: TRBD1 (6 bases). V was clipped by 1 base and J by 0 bases, with 10 bases between them. Germline CDR1 and CDR2: GTSNPN and SVGIG (reference sequence). The CDR3 length is 15 residues. The CDR3 region is CAWSGGQISNQPQHF. CDR3 DNA: TGTGCCTGGAGTGGAGGACAGATTAGCAATCAGCCCCAGCATTTT.

The V call is TRBV28, the J call TRBJ1-5; 10 bases are shared with TRBD1. This CDR3 has 14 residues. The V gene end was trimmed by 3 bases and the J gene end by 10 bases; junction bases not matched to a gene: 6. CDR1 MDHEN and CDR2 SYDVKM come from the germline V gene. CDR3 in amino acids: CASSFRQGAKPQHF. The CDR3, as DNA: TGTGCCAGCAGTTTTCGACAGGGGGCTAAACCCCAGCATTTT. Looking up the rest from reference TRBV28 and TRBJ1-5 gives the full variable domain: DVKVTQSSRYLVKRTGEKVFLECVQDMDHENMFWYRQDPGLGLRLIYFSYDVKMKEKGDIPEGYSVSREKKERFSLILESASTNQTSMYLCASSFRQGAKPQHFGDGTRLSIL.

V is TRBV28 and J is TRBJ2-4; 14 nucleotides line up with TRBD2. With 6 bases clipped from V and 0 bases from J, the junction kept 13 bases outside the gene matches. Per the germline V gene, CDR1 is MDHEN and CDR2 is SYDVKM. The CDR3 sequence is 20 residues long. The CDR3, as DNA: TGTGCCAGCAGCTACGATCCGGGACTAGCGGGAGAGGAAGCCAAAAACATTCAGTACTTC. Translation gives CASSYDPGLAGEEAKNIQYF.

The CDR3 reads CAWKTGQPRPRFQPQHF. The CDR3 DNA follows: TGTGCCTGGAAAACGGGACAGCCAAGACCTAGGTTTCAGCCCCAGCATTTT. This chain joins TRBV30 and TRBJ1-5, with TRBD1 identical over 7 bases. Germline V gene data show CDR1 as GTSNPN and CDR2 as SVGIG (reference sequence). This CDR3 comprises 17 residues. Trimming took 4 bases from V and 6 from J; bases not matched to a gene: 18.

The V call is TRBV29-1, the J call TRBJ1-1; D unresolved. Between the trimmed V and J ends, which lost 4 bases and 4 bases, there was a span of 13 bases. Germline V gene data show CDR1 as SQVTM and CDR2 as ANQGSEA. The CDR3 runs 13 residues. DNA of the CDR3: TGCAGCGTTGCCCTCTGGAGGAGCACTGAAGCTTTCTTT. This translates into CSVALWRSTEAFF.

The CDR3, as DNA: TGTGCCAGTAGTATAACCGGGGACATGTATGGCTACACCTTC. Protein product: CASSITGDMYGYTF. The chain recombines TRBV19 with TRBJ1-2; a possible D gene is TRBD1 (6 bases). The germline V gene encodes CDR1 LNHDA and CDR2 SQIVND (reference sequence). This CDR3 contains 14 residues. Deletions cut 2 bases from V and 5 bases from J, with 12 bases between.

The gene calls are TRBV6-5 and TRBJ1-5; weak D call: TRBD1 (5 bases). Trimming cost V 4 bases and J 7 bases, with 14 bases left between them. The CDR3 contains 14 residues. The germline V gene encodes CDR1 MNHEY and CDR2 SVGAGI. This CDR3 reads CASSSSSGIQPQHF. The CDR3 nucleotides read TGTGCCAGCAGTTCTAGTTCAGGGATACAGCCCCAGCATTTT.

This chain joins TRBV10-3 and TRBJ2-1, with a weak D call TRBD1 (5 bases). Germline CDR1 reads ENHRY; CDR2 reads SYGVKD. The CDR3 spans 11 residues. Trimming stripped 3 bases from V and 8 bases from J, with 5 bases between. The CDR3 is CAISEQDEQFF. In DNA, the CDR3 is TGTGCCATCAGTGAACAGGATGAGCAGTTCTTC.

The rearrangement uses TRBV5-4 and TRBJ2-7, with D perhaps matching TRBD1 (7 bases). The germline V gene has CDR1 SGHNT and CDR2 YYREEE (reference sequence). This CDR3 is 14 amino acids long. Trimming shortened V by 0 bases and J by 2 bases, and 9 bases separated the two germline ends. CDR3 amino acids: CASSLAGGTYEQYF. CDR3 coding DNA: TGTGCCAGCAGCTTGGCAGGGGGGACCTACGAGCAGTACTTC.

The rearrangement uses TRBV5-1 and TRBJ2-2, with 7 bases that match TRBD1. The junction had 5 bases not matched to a gene; V was cut back by 0 bases and J by 6 bases. CDR1 is SGHRS, CDR2 YFSETQ, per germline. This CDR3 spans 15 amino acids. This CDR3 is CASSLDDREPGELFF. The CDR3 bases are TGCGCCAGCAGCTTGGACGACAGGGAACCCGGGGAGCTGTTTTTT.

The rearrangement joins TRBV18 to TRBJ2-2, with D unresolved. Germline V lookup: CDR1 KGHSH, CDR2 LQKENI. V lost 3 bases and J lost 2, with 7 bases in between. This CDR3 has 14 residues. The CDR3 sequence is CASSPHRNTGELFF. The CDR3 coding sequence is TGTGCCAGCTCACCCCACAGAAACACCGGGGAGCTGTTTTTT.

J is TRBJ2-7 and V is TRBV6-6; D gene uncertain. There are 14 residues in the CDR3. CDR1 is MNHNY and CDR2 is SVGAGI in the germline V gene (reference sequence). V lost 3 bases and J lost 4, with 13 bases in between. For the CDR3, the DNA is TGTGCCAGCAGTTATTTTCCAGGTCGGTACGAGCAGTACTTC. Its protein is CASSYFPGRYEQYF.

This clone was detected only once. This chain uses TRBV2 with TRBJ2-5; 14 bases align to TRBD2. Trimming at V came to 8 bases and at J to 3 bases, leaving 20 bases not matched to a gene. This CDR3 is 20 amino acids long. Germline assignment: CDR1 SNHLY and CDR2 FYNNEI. CDR3 in amino acids: CASLEVGAGTSGRGEETQYF. The CDR3 DNA sequence: TGTGCCAGCCTGGAGGTGGGGGCCGGGACTAGCGGGAGAGGGGAAGAGACCCAGTACTTC.

The rearrangement links TRBV10-2 to TRBJ1-2; 8 nucleotides agree with TRBD1. J was trimmed by 3 bases and V by 10 bases; bases with no gene match: 16. The germline gives CDR1 WSHSY, CDR2 SAAADI. The CDR3 is 16 residues long. The CDR3 here is CATRPGQADWYYGYTF. The CDR3 nucleotides are TGCGCCACCCGGCCGGGACAGGCGGATTGGTACTATGGCTACACCTTC.

The chain recombines TRBV7-8 with TRBJ2-7, with TRBD1 as a possible D gene (6 bases). Between the trimmed V and J ends, which lost 3 bases and 2 bases, there was a span of 8 bases. The germline V gene has CDR1 SGHVS and CDR2 FQNEAQ. This CDR3 spans 13 amino acids. CDR3 DNA: TGTGCCAGCAGCTTCCAGGGGCCCTACGAGCAGTACTTC. Protein: CASSFQGPYEQYF.

J is TRBJ2-5 and V is TRBV28; 9 bases fit TRBD1. J gave up 5 bases and V 5 bases, and 6 bases lay outside the gene matches. The length of the CDR3 is 14 residues. Germline CDR1 MDHEN, CDR2 SYDVKM. CDR3 DNA sequence: TGTGCCAGCAGTCCCGGGACAGGGACGGAGACCCAGTACTTC. Protein product: CASSPGTGTETQYF.

J is TRBJ2-5 and V is TRBV23-1, with D perhaps TRBD2 (6 bases). TRBV23-1 is reported as an ORF; its role is uncertain. V shed 2 bases and J shed 2 bases, with 18 bases lying between them. The CDR3 runs to 17 residues. The CDR3 bases are TGCGCCAGCAGTCAACTGAGGTTAGCGGAAAGTCAAGAGACCCAGTACTTC. Amino acids: CASSQLRLAESQETQYF.

V usage is TRBV4-3 and J usage is TRBJ1-1; maybe TRBD1 (5 bases). The CDR3 loop spans 15 amino acids. Germline lookup yields CDR1 LGHNA and CDR2 YSLEER. Deletions cut 2 bases from V and 6 bases from J, with 16 bases between. CDR3 nucleotide sequence: TGCGCCAGCAGCCAACACCCAGGAGGGGCGGCTGAAGCTTTCTTT. This encodes CASSQHPGGAAEAFF.

The chain joins TRBV27 to TRBJ2-1; 12 bases are shared with TRBD2. This CDR3 contains 18 residues. The V segment lost 5 bases and the J segment 2 bases; nucleotides outside the gene matches: 10. Germline V CDR1 and CDR2: MNHEY, SMNVEV (reference sequence). CDR3: CASSIKYGLAGPYNEQFF. The CDR3 nucleotides are TGTGCCAGCAGTATCAAATACGGACTAGCGGGACCCTACAATGAGCAGTTCTTC.

The chain couples TRBV29-1 to TRBJ2-6; D call uncertain. Germline V gene lookup returns CDR1 SQVTM and CDR2 ANQGSEA. The germline V and J ends were trimmed by 4 bases and 0 bases, with 4 bases remaining between them. This CDR3 has 13 residues. As DNA, the CDR3 is TGCAGCGTTGTCAGCTCTGGGGCCAACGTCCTGACTTTC. This encodes CSVVSSGANVLTF.

The chain joins TRBV4-1 to TRBJ2-5; 11 bases agree with TRBD2. With V trimmed by 4 bases and J by 5 bases, 12 bases remained unmatched. The length of the CDR3 is 17 residues. CDR1 MGHRA and CDR2 YSYEKL come from the germline V gene. The CDR3 bases are TGCGCCAGCAGCCCCGCACATAGCGGGGGGGCCGGGGAGACCCAGTACTTC. Translating gives CASSPAHSGGAGETQYF.

CDR3: CASSLGGGYSYEQYF. DNA of the CDR3: TGTGCCAGCAGCTTAGGGGGCGGGTACTCCTACGAGCAGTACTTC. This chain connects TRBV7-3 to TRBJ2-7, with a tentative D call TRBD1 (6 bases). CDR1 and CDR2 (germline): SGHTA, FQGTGA. The CDR3 totals 15 residues. Trimming took 2 bases from V and 0 from J, leaving 11 bases between them. The full variable domain, completed using reference TRBV7-3 and TRBJ2-7, is GAGVSQTPSNKVTEKGKYVELRCDPISGHTALYWYRQSLGQGPEFLIYFQGTGAADDSGLPNDRFFAVRPEGSVSTLKIQRTERGDSAVYLCASSLGGGYSYEQYFGPGTRLTVT.

The rearrangement joins TRBV5-6 to TRBJ2-5, with TRBD2 identical over 7 bases. There are 15 residues in the CDR3. Germline lookup yields CDR1 SGHDT and CDR2 YYEEEE. The V gene end was trimmed by 4 bases and the J gene end by 6 bases; junction bases not matched to a gene: 12. The CDR3 nucleotides are TGTGCCAGCAGCGGACGGACTAGAAGATTTAAGACCCAGTACTTC. It encodes CASSGRTRRFKTQYF.

The chain recombines TRBV19 with TRBJ2-6; D call uncertain. The germline V gene has CDR1 LNHDA and CDR2 SQIVND (reference sequence). The CDR3 length is 15 residues. V was cut by 9 bases and J by 4 bases, with 16 bases left in between. The CDR3 loop reads CASKKDNSGANVLTF. CDR3 DNA sequence: TGTGCCAGCAAGAAAGATAACTCCGGGGCCAACGTCCTGACTTTC.

The chain links TRBV19 to TRBJ2-2; 9 nucleotides align to TRBD1. Per the germline V gene, CDR1 is LNHDA and CDR2 is SQIVND (reference sequence). With 7 bases clipped from V and 6 bases from J, the junction kept 6 bases outside the gene matches. The CDR3 runs 14 residues. As DNA, the CDR3 is TGTGCCAGTACCGGGACAGGGAAGGCCGGGGAGCTGTTTTTT. Its protein product is CASTGTGKAGELFF.

The genes are TRBV6-4 and TRBJ1-2, with 9 bases identical to TRBD1. Trimming cost V 2 bases and J 6 bases; bases outside gene matches: 4. This CDR3 is 14 amino acids long. In germline, CDR1 is MRHNA, CDR2 SNTAGT. CDR3 coding DNA: TGTGCCAGCAGTGACCTGGACAGGGGACATGGCTACACCTTC. It is translated as CASSDLDRGHGYTF.

This clone has only a few counts. The V call is TRBV5-6, the J call TRBJ1-1; 7 bases map to TRBD1. The trim removed 0 bases at V and 0 bases at J, leaving 5 bases unmatched. Germline lookup yields CDR1 SGHDT and CDR2 YYEEEE. The CDR3 covers 16 residues. CDR3 in amino acids: CASSLVGQEVNTEAFF. For the CDR3, the DNA is TGTGCCAGCAGCTTGGTTGGACAGGAGGTGAACACTGAAGCTTTCTTT.

The rearrangement joins TRBV28 to TRBJ1-1; D is unresolved. This CDR3 has 13 amino acids. Looked up from germline, CDR1 is MDHEN and CDR2 is SYDVKM. V lost 5 bases and J 2 bases, leaving 9 bases between the germline ends. The CDR3 here is CASSPRGNTEAFF. CDR3 DNA sequence: TGTGCCAGCAGTCCCCGAGGTAACACTGAAGCTTTCTTT.